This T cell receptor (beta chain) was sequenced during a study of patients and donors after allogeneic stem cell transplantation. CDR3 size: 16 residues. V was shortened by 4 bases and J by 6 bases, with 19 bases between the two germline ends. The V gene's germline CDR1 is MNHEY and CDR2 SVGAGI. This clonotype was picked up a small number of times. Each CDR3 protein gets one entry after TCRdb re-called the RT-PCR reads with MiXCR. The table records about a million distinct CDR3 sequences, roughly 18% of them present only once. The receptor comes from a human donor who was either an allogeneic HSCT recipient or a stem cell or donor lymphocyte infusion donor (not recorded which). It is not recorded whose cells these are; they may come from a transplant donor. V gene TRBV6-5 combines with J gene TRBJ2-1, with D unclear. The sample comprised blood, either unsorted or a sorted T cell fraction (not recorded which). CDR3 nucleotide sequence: TGTGCCAGCAGTTCCCCCATAAAGGCAGCCCTCAATGAGCAGTTCTTC. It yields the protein CASSSPIKAALNEQFF.